Listed below are T cell receptor beta chains from one sample, sequenced in a study of T-cell memory formation after mild COVID-19. TCRdb used MiXCR to reprocess the 5' RACE reads, holding one entry per CDR3 protein. The sample includes around 300,000 distinct CDR3 sequences, over 10% of them seen just once. The material sequenced was PBMCs or a T cell subset sorted from them (not recorded which). The receptor set was obtained from a man between 18 and 29 years old who had mild COVID-19 (a few samples of this study predate the infection). Cell type and time point are not known. The CDR3 runs from the conserved cysteine through the conserved F or W. A D gene is named only where the DNA matches it firmly. Part of the rows lack a size; the others show once, few, many or a class for expanded clones.

j_gene	d_gene	v_gene	abundance	CDR3nt	CDR3aa
TRBJ2-3	.	TRBV7-2	.	TGTGCCAGCAGCCCGCCTGGGAGTGCAGATACGCAGTATTTT	CASSPPGSADTQYF
TRBJ1-2	TRBD1	TRBV20-1	few	TGCAGTGCTAGCCCACAGGGGGTAGAGGGCTACACCTTC	CSASPQGVEGYTF
TRBJ1-4	.	TRBV30	few	TGTGCCTGGAGTTCGGGTCGGGCAGGGCCTAATGAAAAACTGTTTTTT	CAWSSGRAGPNEKLFF
TRBJ2-2	TRBD2	TRBV5-5	few	TGTGCCAGCAGCTTGGAGTGGAGGGGACTATACGCCGGGGAGCTGTTTTTT	CASSLEWRGLYAGELFF
TRBJ2-5	TRBD1	TRBV29-1	.	TGCAGCGTATGCTATCTGACCGGGACAGGGGCTCAAGAGACCCAGTACTTC	CSVCYLTGTGAQETQYF
TRBJ2-1	.	TRBV7-2	few	TGTGCCAGCAGCTTATATCTGGGACATCAGTTCTTC	CASSLYLGHQFF
TRBJ1-1	.	TRBV7-3	few	TGTGCCAGCAGCTCCTCCGCCGGGATGAACACTGAAGCTTTCTTT	CASSSSAGMNTEAFF
TRBJ1-1	.	TRBV20-1	.	TGCAGTGCCCACGATTTGGACACTGAAGCTTTCTTT	CSAHDLDTEAFF
TRBJ2-3	TRBD2	TRBV5-1	many	TGCGCCAGCAGCACGGCCCCCGGGACTAGCGGGACAGATACGCAGTATTTT	CASSTAPGTSGTDTQYF
TRBJ2-5	.	TRBV7-8	few	TGTGCCAGCCAGAACCGGGAGACCCAGTACTTC	CASQNRETQYF
TRBJ2-2	.	TRBV19	few	TGTGCCAGTAGTATAGACCCGCCCGCCGGGACCGGGGAGCTGTTTTTT	CASSIDPPAGTGELFF
TRBJ2-2	.	TRBV20-1	many	TGCAGTGCTAGAGTGGCCGGGACAAGTTTCACCGGGGAGCTGTTTTTT	CSARVAGTSFTGELFF
TRBJ2-5	.	TRBV5-1	few	TGCGCCAGCAGCTTGGGACAGGCTGGCGGGGAGACCCAGTACTTC	CASSLGQAGGETQYF
TRBJ2-7	.	TRBV9	.	TGTGCCAGCAGCGCGACTACAGGGATCTACGAGCAGTACTTC	CASSATTGIYEQYF
TRBJ2-3	.	TRBV6-5	many	TGTGCCAGCAGTTACCAAGAATCCGGGACAGATACGCAGTATTTT	CASSYQESGTDTQYF
TRBJ2-5	TRBD2	TRBV7-2	many	TGTGCCAGCAGCTTAGGGACTAGCGGGGGTGGACAGACCCAGTACTTC	CASSLGTSGGGQTQYF
TRBJ1-4	.	TRBV3-1	.	TGTGCCAGCAGCCAAAATACAGGATCTAATGAAAAACTGTTTTTT	CASSQNTGSNEKLFF
TRBJ2-3	.	TRBV6-4	many	TGTGCCAGCAGTGAGGGGCGGAGCACAGATACGCAGTATTTT	CASSEGRSTDTQYF
TRBJ1-1	.	TRBV7-9	many	TGTGCCAGCAGCTTAGGGGTGGGGGCTAACACTGAAGCTTTCTTT	CASSLGVGANTEAFF
TRBJ2-2	.	TRBV2	.	TGTGCCAGCACTGAGACGAACACCGGGGAGCTGTTTTTT	CASTETNTGELFF
TRBJ2-6	TRBD2	TRBV5-6	few	TGTGCCAGCAGCTTTGGGCTAGCGGGGGCAGGGGCCAACGTCCTGACTTTC	CASSFGLAGAGANVLTF
TRBJ1-6	.	TRBV9	.	TGTGCCAGCAGCCCGGGTGTAGGGGGGAATTCACCCCTCCACTTT	CASSPGVGGNSPLHF
TRBJ2-4	.	TRBV7-9	few	TGTGCCAGCAGCGTACCCGGGGGGCTTTCCAAAAACATTCAGTACTTC	CASSVPGGLSKNIQYF
TRBJ2-1	.	TRBV5-1	.	TGCGCCAGCAGCTTGCCGGGGCAGGGATACAATGAGCAGTTCTTC	CASSLPGQGYNEQFF
TRBJ2-4	TRBD1	TRBV6-5	.	TGTGCCAGCAGTTATTCGTACTCCGGGACAGAAAACATTCAGTACTTC	CASSYSYSGTENIQYF
TRBJ1-6	.	TRBV7-2	.	TGTGCCAGCAGCTTATTCACGGAGTCACCCCTCCACTTT	CASSLFTESPLHF
TRBJ1-2	.	TRBV7-2	.	TGTGCCAGCAGCTGGACAGACTGGGGCTACACCTTC	CASSWTDWGYTF
TRBJ2-2	TRBD1	TRBV6-5	.	TGTGCCAGCACAGGGGGCGCGATCGGGGAGCTGTTTTTT	CASTGGAIGELFF
TRBJ2-1	TRBD2	TRBV7-6	.	TGTGCCAGCAGCTTCCGCGCCCGCGGGGGGGTTTACAATGAGCAGTTCTTC	CASSFRARGGVYNEQFF
TRBJ2-7	.	TRBV7-2	.	TGTGCCAGCAGCCCCCAACTCGGGCGGTACGAGCAGTACTTC	CASSPQLGRYEQYF
TRBJ1-1	TRBD1	TRBV29-1	few	TGCAGCGTCATCCCGCAGGGGGCTAAGGCTGAAGCTTTCTTT	CSVIPQGAKAEAFF
TRBJ1-2	.	TRBV29-1	.	TGCAGCGCAAAACCGGCCCCTAACTATGGCTACACCTTC	CSAKPAPNYGYTF
TRBJ2-4	.	TRBV19	.	TGTGCCAGTAGTTTGGATGCCAAAAACATTCAGTACTTC	CASSLDAKNIQYF
TRBJ2-2	TRBD1	TRBV7-2	medium-sized	TGTGCCAGCAGCTTAGTAGGGGGCGCGAACACCGGGGAGCTGTTTTTT	CASSLVGGANTGELFF
TRBJ2-2	TRBD2	TRBV6-2/TRBV6-3	.	TGTGCCAGCACCCTAGCGGGGGCGAACACCGGGGAGCTGTTTTTT	CASTLAGANTGELFF
TRBJ2-3	.	TRBV7-8	many	TGTGCCAGCAGCTTAGCGCCGGAAGGGTATACGCAGTATTTT	CASSLAPEGYTQYF
TRBJ2-7	TRBD1	TRBV4-1	few	TGCGCCAGCAGCCAAGGGGGGACAGCGATATACGAGCAGTACTTC	CASSQGGTAIYEQYF
TRBJ1-2	.	TRBV9	many	TGTGCCAGCAGCGTAGGCAGGGGACGGGGCTATGGCTACACCTTC	CASSVGRGRGYGYTF
TRBJ1-1	TRBD1	TRBV18	few	TGTGCCAGCTCACCCTGGGACAGGAACACTGAAGCTTTCTTT	CASSPWDRNTEAFF
TRBJ2-1	.	TRBV3-1	.	TGTGCCAGCAGCCAAGGAGAAAATGAGCAGTTCTTC	CASSQGENEQFF
TRBJ2-7	.	TRBV20-1	.	TGCAGTGCTAGAGTCCTCCCTGGGCCCTACGAGCAGTACTTC	CSARVLPGPYEQYF
TRBJ2-2	TRBD2	TRBV7-2	many	TGTGCCAGCAGCTTTAGCGGGGCGACCGGGGAGCTGTTTTTT	CASSFSGATGELFF
TRBJ2-7	TRBD2	TRBV4-1	few	TGCGCCAGCAGCCCAATAGCGGGGGGGAAATACGAGCAGTACTTC	CASSPIAGGKYEQYF
TRBJ2-1	TRBD1	TRBV5-5	.	TGTGCCAGCAGCTTGGACGGGACAGGTTACAATGAGCAGTTCTTC	CASSLDGTGYNEQFF
TRBJ2-4	.	TRBV5-4	few	TGTGCCAGCAGCTTTCCTGGTGGCAGGGACGAAAACATTCAGTACTTC	CASSFPGGRDENIQYF
TRBJ1-2	TRBD1	TRBV5-1	.	TGCGCCAGCAGCTTGCCGGACAGGGGGCGAATAAGCTATGGCTACACCTTC	CASSLPDRGRISYGYTF
TRBJ2-5	.	TRBV13	few	TGTGCCAGCGGGCAGGGCCAAGAGACCCAGTACTTC	CASGQGQETQYF
TRBJ1-2	.	TRBV6-1	once	TGTGCCAGCAGTGAACCACTGGCCTTGGTTCATGGCTACACCTTC	CASSEPLALVHGYTF
TRBJ2-6	TRBD2	TRBV5-1	few	TGCGCCAGCAGCGCCCTGGCGGGGGGCCGGGTACAAGACGTCCTGACTTTC	CASSALAGGRVQDVLTF
TRBJ2-7	.	TRBV3-1	.	TGTGCCAGCAGCCAAGCCGTCTACGAGCAGTACTTC	CASSQAVYEQYF
TRBJ2-7	.	TRBV29-1	few	TGCAGCGTTGAAGGTGGAGGGCTGAGGGGCTACGAGCAGTACTTC	CSVEGGGLRGYEQYF